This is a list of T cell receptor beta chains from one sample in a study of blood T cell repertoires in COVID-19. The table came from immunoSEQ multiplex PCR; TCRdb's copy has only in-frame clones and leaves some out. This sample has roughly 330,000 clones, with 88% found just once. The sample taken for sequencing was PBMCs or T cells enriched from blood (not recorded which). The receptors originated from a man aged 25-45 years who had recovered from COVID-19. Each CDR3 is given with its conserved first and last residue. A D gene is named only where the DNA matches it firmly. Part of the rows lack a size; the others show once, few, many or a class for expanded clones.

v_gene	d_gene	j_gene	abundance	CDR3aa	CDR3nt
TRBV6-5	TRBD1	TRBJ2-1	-	CASSHRDRGYNEQFF	TGTGCCAGCAGTCACCGGGACAGGGGATACAATGAGCAGTTCTTC
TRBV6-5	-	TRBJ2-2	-	CASSIEADTGELFF	TGTGCCAGCAGTATCGAAGCGGACACCGGGGAGCTGTTTTTT
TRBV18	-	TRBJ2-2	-	CASSPPGAQGAGELFF	TGTGCCAGCTCACCACCAGGGGCTCAGGGTGCCGGGGAGCTGTTTTTT
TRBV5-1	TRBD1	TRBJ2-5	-	CASSSTGTGEETQYF	TGCGCCAGCAGCTCGACCGGGACAGGGGAAGAGACCCAGTACTTC
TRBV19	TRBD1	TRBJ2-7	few	CASSLGTGGIYEQYF	TGTGCCAGTAGTCTCGGGACAGGGGGCATATACGAGCAGTACTTC
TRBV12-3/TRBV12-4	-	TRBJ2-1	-	CASSTHRDEQFF	TGTGCCAGCAGTACCCACAGGGATGAGCAGTTCTTC
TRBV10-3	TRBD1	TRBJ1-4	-	CAISQGGTGNEKLFF	TGTGCCATCAGTCAAGGAGGGACAGGGAATGAAAAACTGTTTTTT
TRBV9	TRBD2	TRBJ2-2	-	CASSVYSGGTTGELFF	TGTGCCAGCAGCGTTTATAGCGGGGGAACCACCGGGGAGCTGTTTTTT
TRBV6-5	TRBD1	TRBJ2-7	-	CASSHRGRRSYEQYF	TGTGCCAGCAGTCACAGGGGTAGGAGGTCCTACGAGCAGTACTTC
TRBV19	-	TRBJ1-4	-	CASSIDWEEKLFF	TGTGCCAGTAGTATCGACTGGGAGGAAAAACTGTTTTTT